The 30 T cell receptor beta chains below come from one sample, sequenced in a study of T cell responses to AZD1222 COVID-19 vaccine (dated by TCRdb to 2020 to 2023). The time point tag for this specimen amounts to: baseline before first vaccination. Library method: the immunoSEQ multiplex PCR assay. Sourced from immuneACCESS, this table was stored by TCRdb with only in-frame sequences that have V and J called. A share of the clones is absent; for the studies checked, an unresolved V gene accounts for under half, and the remainder has no known explanation. The sample yields some 150,000 clones; around 90% were counted once. Jointly, the top ten make up about 3% of the sample. The sequencing here drew on peripheral blood, taken on day 0 of AZD1222 vaccination. The receptor set was obtained from an adult in good health.

The gene calls are TRBV7-2 and TRBJ1-5; D perhaps matches TRBD1 (5 bases). V was trimmed by 5 bases and J by 0 bases, leaving 14 bases between them. The CDR3 length is 16 residues. CDR1 and CDR2 (germline): SGHTA, FQGNSA. CDR3 protein: CASSLGGLSSNQPQHF. Written as DNA, the CDR3 is TGTGCCAGCAGCCTGGGGGGGTTAAGTAGCAATCAGCCCCAGCATTTT.

This clone was recorded a few times. V gene TRBV6-2 or TRBV6-3 combines with J gene TRBJ1-6, with 10 bases aligning to TRBD1. Germline V gene data show CDR1 as MNHEY and CDR2 as SVGEGT. J was trimmed by 10 bases and V by 6 bases; bases with no gene match: 9. CDR3 length: 15 amino acids. The CDR3 protein is CASRPSGTGASPLHF. As DNA, the CDR3 is TGTGCCAGCAGACCTTCCGGGACAGGGGCCTCACCCCTCCACTTT.

The CDR3 nucleotides read TGCAGCGTTCGATTCGGACTAGCGGGCACAGATACGCAGTATTTT. This encodes CSVRFGLAGTDTQYF. V usage is TRBV29-1 and J usage is TRBJ2-3, with 10 bases fitting TRBD2. CDR1 is SQVTM and CDR2 is ANQGSEA in the germline V gene. With V trimmed by 5 bases and J by 1 base, 6 bases remained unmatched. This CDR3 has 15 amino acids.

This chain connects TRBV28 to TRBJ1-2, with TRBD1 identical over 9 bases. The CDR3 length is 17 residues. V lost 4 bases, J lost 4 bases, and 13 bases stayed unmatched. CDR1 and CDR2 from the germline V gene are MDHEN and SYDVKM. DNA of the CDR3: TGTGCCAGCAGTTCCGAAGGGACAGGGAGGAGTAGCTATGGCTACACCTTC. It translates to CASSSEGTGRSSYGYTF.

The chain has TRBV4-3 and TRBJ1-6; D unresolved. The V end was cut by 0 bases, the J end by 6 bases, with 21 bases between. CDR3 length equals 19 residues. The germline V gene encodes CDR1 LGHNA and CDR2 YSLEER. CDR3 sequence: CASSQEEAGLIVGNSPLHF. DNA of the CDR3: TGCGCCAGCAGCCAAGAGGAGGCAGGTCTTATAGTTGGTAATTCACCCCTCCACTTT.

The chain links TRBV5-1 to TRBJ2-3, with 8 bases lining up with TRBD2. This CDR3 region has 13 residues. Germline V gives CDR1 SGHRS, CDR2 YFSETQ. Unmatched junction bases numbered 2, after V lost 4 bases and J lost 4 bases. The CDR3 protein is CASSRGGADTQYF. CDR3 in DNA: TGCGCCAGCAGCCGGGGGGGCGCAGATACGCAGTATTTT.

The chain joins TRBV7-6 to TRBJ1-3, with no clear D. The length of the CDR3 is 17 residues. Germline CDR1 SGHVS, CDR2 FNYEAQ. The V and J ends lost 5 bases and 0 bases respectively, with 17 bases between them. This chain's CDR3 is CASSPEVSHASGNTIYF. CDR3 nucleotide sequence: TGTGCCAGCAGCCCGGAGGTTTCTCATGCCTCTGGAAACACCATATATTTT.

The rearrangement joins TRBV7-8 to TRBJ1-3, with 8 bases matching TRBD1. The CDR3 runs to 15 residues. CDR1 SGHVS and CDR2 FQNEAQ come from the germline V gene. V was clipped by 10 bases and J by 0 bases; unmatched bases: 8. CDR3: CATSGGSNSGNTIYF. CDR3 coding DNA: TGTGCCACATCAGGGGGCTCGAACTCTGGAAACACCATATATTTT.

Only one count was recorded for this clone. The V and J genes are TRBV10-3 and TRBJ1-1, with TRBD1 matching 9 bases. From germline, CDR1 is ENHRY and CDR2 SYGVKD. This CDR3 spans 16 amino acids. V shed 0 bases and J 7 bases; nucleotides not matched to a gene: 9. The CDR3 region has the DNA TGTGCCATCAGTGAGTCAGACAGGGGGAGGAAGGTTGAAGCTTTCTTT. Amino acids: CAISESDRGRKVEAFF.

This clone has just one count. The gene calls are TRBV6-6 and TRBJ1-4, with a weak D call TRBD1 (6 bases). This CDR3 is 15 amino acids long. Germline assignment: CDR1 MNHNY and CDR2 SVGAGI (reference sequence). Trimming left V 7 bases short and J 8 bases short, with 20 bases between. The CDR3 coding sequence is TGTGCCAGCACTAAAGGGGGGGATGTGAAAGAAAAACTGTTTTTT. Protein product: CASTKGGDVKEKLFF.

This clone was observed a handful of times. The V and J genes are TRBV2 and TRBJ1-6; unclear D gene. V gave up 6 bases and J gave up 0 bases, with 12 bases separating them. Germline loops: CDR1 SNHLY, CDR2 FYNNEI. The length of the CDR3 is 16 residues. CDR3 nucleotide sequence: TGTGCCAGCAGGTCGGACCTGAGCTCCTATAATTCACCCCTCCACTTT. It yields the protein CASRSDLSSYNSPLHF.

The J gene is TRBJ2-3, the V gene TRBV4-1, with no clear D. This CDR3 contains 12 residues. V was shortened by 3 bases and J by 6 bases, with 7 bases between the two germline ends. The germline V gene has CDR1 MGHRA and CDR2 YSYEKL. In DNA form, the CDR3 reads TGCGCCAGCAGCCACCCCGGGGATACGCAGTATTTT. Its translation is CASSHPGDTQYF.

V gene TRBV10-3 combines with J gene TRBJ2-3; D call uncertain. This CDR3 region has 11 residues. Germline V gene lookup returns CDR1 ENHRY and CDR2 SYGVKD. Trimming left V 5 bases short and J 3 bases short, with 3 bases between. CDR3 in amino acids: CAISRTDTQYF. As DNA, the CDR3 is TGTGCCATCAGTCGAACAGATACGCAGTATTTT.

The genes are TRBV28 and TRBJ1-6; TRBD1 agrees at 7 bases. Germline lookup yields CDR1 MDHEN and CDR2 SYDVKM. This CDR3 has 14 residues. Losses at the gene ends were 6 bases for V and 7 bases for J; bases not matched to a gene: 6. This chain's CDR3 is CASRPTGFNSPLHF. In DNA, the CDR3 is TGTGCCAGCAGACCGACAGGGTTCAATTCACCCCTCCACTTT.

As DNA, the CDR3 is TGCAGTGCTAGTCAGTTGGGGGCAGATACGCAGTATTTT. Protein product: CSASQLGADTQYF. This chain uses TRBV20-1 with TRBJ2-3; the D gene could be TRBD1 or TRBD2 (5 bases each). Deletions cut 3 bases from V and 4 bases from J, with 11 bases between. The CDR3 runs 13 residues. In germline, CDR1 is DFQATT, CDR2 SNEGSKA (reference sequence).

This clone was seen a single time. The V gene is TRBV28, the J gene TRBJ1-5, with D uncertain. The CDR3 runs to 15 residues. V was clipped by 6 bases and J by 2 bases, with 14 bases between them. Germline V gene sequence: CDR1 MDHEN, CDR2 SYDVKM. CDR3 DNA: TGTGCCAGCAGACTCCCGGACGGAGGCAATCAGCCCCAGCATTTT. It specifies CASRLPDGGNQPQHF.

The chain is built from TRBV4-3 and TRBJ2-1, with 9 bases aligning to TRBD2. The germline V gene encodes CDR1 LGHNA and CDR2 YSLEER. Unmatched junction bases numbered 12, after V lost 2 bases and J lost 7 bases. The CDR3 extends over 17 amino acids. The CDR3 DNA follows: TGCGCCAGCAGCCAAACGAGCCCCAGCGGGGGGCGGAATGAGCAGTTCTTC. Translation gives CASSQTSPSGGRNEQFF.

This chain's CDR3 is CASKGQRDYEQYF. CDR3 nucleotides: TGTGCCAGCAAGGGACAGCGAGACTACGAGCAGTACTTC. This sequence joins TRBV28 and TRBJ2-7, with TRBD1 matching over 7 bases. The CDR3 is 13 amino acids. Germline V gene sequence: CDR1 MDHEN, CDR2 SYDVKM. V lost 7 bases, J lost 3 bases, and 6 bases stayed unmatched.

V is TRBV7-2 and J is TRBJ1-3, with 10 bases that match TRBD1. Germline-derived CDR1 and CDR2 are SGHTA and FQGNSA. The V gene end was trimmed by 4 bases and the J gene end by 0 bases; junction bases not matched to a gene: 12. This CDR3 is built from 19 residues. The DNA of the CDR3 is TGTGCCAGCAGCTATGCCGGGACAGGGGCATTAGGCTCTGGAAACACCATATATTTT. It encodes CASSYAGTGALGSGNTIYF.

This chain joins TRBV10-3 and TRBJ2-7; 13 bases map to TRBD2. Germline CDR1 is ENHRY and CDR2 is SYGVKD. The CDR3 consists of 15 residues. V gave up 8 bases and J gave up 0 bases; unmatched junction bases: 4. For the CDR3, the DNA is TGTGCCATCCAGGGACTAGCGGGAAGCTCCTACGAGCAGTACTTC. It is translated as CAIQGLAGSSYEQYF.

This clone came up a few times. The V call is TRBV4-1, the J call TRBJ1-1; D is undetermined. V was shortened by 0 bases and J by 3 bases, with 11 bases between the two germline ends. The CDR3 runs 15 residues. Germline V gene sequence: CDR1 MGHRA, CDR2 YSYEKL. This CDR3 reads CASSQEQRKYTEAFF. CDR3 sequence (DNA): TGCGCCAGCAGCCAAGAGCAGCGCAAGTACACTGAAGCTTTCTTT.

The V gene is TRBV7-2, the J gene TRBJ2-2; 10 nucleotides line up with TRBD2. Germline loops: CDR1 SGHTA, CDR2 FQGNSA. The V and J ends lost 1 base and 8 bases, in that order; junction bases with no gene match: 4. This CDR3 is 15 amino acids long. CDR3 loop: CASSLDVSGRGELFF. The CDR3 nucleotides are TGTGCCAGCAGCTTAGACGTTAGCGGGAGGGGGGAGCTGTTTTTT.

The chain uses TRBV5-6 and TRBJ2-1; TRBD1 matches at 7 bases. CDR1 and CDR2 (germline): SGHDT, YYEEEE. V lost 4 bases and J lost 4; bases outside the gene matches: 8. There are 15 residues in the CDR3. Here the CDR3 DNA reads TGTGCCAGCAGCCTGTTACGGGACAGATACAATGAGCAGTTCTTC. Its protein product is CASSLLRDRYNEQFF. Full variable domain (missing parts from reference TRBV5-6 and TRBJ2-1): DAGVTQSPTHLIKTRGQQVTLRCSPKSGHDTVSWYQQALGQGPQFIFQYYEEEERQRGNFPDRFSGHQFPNYSSELNVNALLLGDSALYLCASSLLRDRYNEQFFGPGTRLTVL.

The CDR3 here is CASSWGFGTETETQYF. The CDR3 DNA sequence: TGTGCCAGCAGCTGGGGGTTTGGCACAGAGACGGAAACCCAGTACTTC. The rearrangement uses TRBV5-4 and TRBJ2-5; D might be TRBD1 or TRBD2, each matching 5 bases. CDR3 length equals 16 residues. The germline CDR1 and CDR2 sequences are SGHNT and YYREEE (reference sequence). Trimming pared 3 bases from V and 8 bases from J, leaving 23 bases between.

This clone was detected only once. The rearrangement links TRBV28 to TRBJ2-7; D gene unclear. In germline, CDR1 is MDHEN, CDR2 SYDVKM. The V end lost 5 bases, the J end lost 0 bases, and 20 bases lay between the germline ends. CDR3 length: 17 residues. The CDR3 here is CASSPGWEATSSYEQYF. DNA for the CDR3: TGTGCCAGCAGTCCCGGGTGGGAAGCGACAAGCTCCTACGAGCAGTACTTC.

The chain uses TRBV7-2 and TRBJ2-7; D assignment may be TRBD1 or TRBD2 (5 bases each). This CDR3 comprises 14 residues. V shed 0 bases and J shed 6 bases, with 12 bases lying between them. From germline, CDR1 is SGHTA and CDR2 FQGNSA. Written as DNA, the CDR3 is TGTGCCAGCAGCTTAGCCCGGGACCGCCTCGAGCAGTACTTC. This translates into CASSLARDRLEQYF.

The V and J genes are TRBV3-1 (or the pseudogene TRBV3-2) and TRBJ2-2; possibly TRBD2 for D (6 bases). The V and J ends lost 2 bases and 5 bases respectively, with 9 bases between them. Germline V gene sequence: CDR1 LGHDT, CDR2 YNNKEL (reference sequence). CDR3 length equals 14 residues. Here the CDR3 reads CASSQLGGTGELFF. The CDR3 bases are TGTGCCAGCAGCCAACTTGGGGGGACCGGGGAGCTGTTTTTT.

The genes are TRBV7-2 and TRBJ1-4; 9 positions agree with TRBD1. The CDR3 sequence is 15 residues long. With V trimmed by 5 bases and J by 8 bases, 9 bases remained unmatched. CDR1 and CDR2 (germline): SGHTA, FQGNSA. DNA of the CDR3: TGTGCCAGCAGCAAAGCCACAGGGGGCGTAGAAAAACTGTTTTTT. This codes for CASSKATGGVEKLFF.

This sequence joins TRBV4-2 and TRBJ1-2; maybe TRBD1 (5 bases). Germline V gives CDR1 LGHNA, CDR2 YNFKEQ. Trimming removed 5 bases at V and 5 bases at J, with 12 bases between. This CDR3 region has 13 residues. CDR3 nucleotides: TGTGCCAGCAGCGAAGGGGCCGGATATGGCTACACCTTC. Its translation: CASSEGAGYGYTF.

The genes are TRBV5-6 and TRBJ1-2; D remains unclear. The CDR3 extends over 12 amino acids. CDR1 and CDR2 from the germline V gene are SGHDT and YYEEEE. V was cut by 6 bases and J by 2 bases, with 8 bases left in between. The CDR3 is CASTVRNYGYTF. DNA for the CDR3: TGTGCCAGCACCGTCAGGAACTATGGCTACACCTTC.